A selection of T cell receptor beta chains follows, all from one sample in a study of tumor and adjacent non-tumor tissue in lung cancer. TCRdb ran MiXCR on the multiplex PCR reads and lists one entry per CDR3 protein. The sample records under 95,000 distinct CDR3 sequences, roughly two thirds being singletons. Sequencing used lung tumor tissue. The source of these receptors is a man between 65 and 79 years old with non-small cell lung cancer. CDR3s include the opening cysteine and the closing phenylalanine or tryptophan. The D gene is left open where the match is weak. For some rows the clone size is stated as once, few or many, or as a class when expanded; others skip it.

j_gene | v_gene | d_gene | abundance | CDR3aa | CDR3nt
TRBJ2-1 | TRBV28 | TRBD1 | NA | CASRPDRGRGVFNEQFF | TGTGCCAGCAGACCGGACAGGGGGCGAGGCGTTTTCAATGAGCAGTTCTTC
TRBJ2-7 | TRBV11-2 | NA | NA | CASSLAEGTWTYERYF | TGTGCCAGCAGCTTAGCAGAAGGGACATGGACCTACGAGCGGTACTTC
TRBJ2-5 | TRBV11-2 | NA | NA | CASGWTRIGQETQYF | TGTGCCAGCGGCTGGACCAGGATAGGCCAGGAGACCCAGTACTTC
TRBJ2-7 | TRBV6-1 | TRBD1 | medium-sized | CASGETGGNEQYF | TGTGCCAGCGGGGAGACAGGGGGAAACGAGCAGTACTTC
TRBJ1-1 | TRBV11-2 | NA | NA | CASSLDMGSKETFF | TGTGCCAGCAGCTTAGATATGGGCTCTAAGGAAACTTTCTTT
TRBJ2-2 | TRBV6-5 | TRBD2 | NA | CASEKLAGEELGELFF | TGTGCCAGCGAAAAGCTAGCGGGAGAGGAACTGGGTGAGCTGTTTTTT
TRBJ2-2 | TRBV11-2 | NA | NA | CASSSGRGTNIEELFF | TGTGCCAGCAGCTCTGGAAGGGGGACGAACATCGAGGAGCTGTTTTTT
TRBJ2-1 | TRBV5-6 | TRBD2 | NA | CASGVPSGGFNEQFF | TGTGCTAGCGGCGTCCCTAGCGGGGGGTTCAATGAGCAGTTCTTC
TRBJ2-5 | TRBV12-3/TRBV12-4 | TRBD1 | many | CASSHRTGKETQYF | TGTGCCAGCAGCCACCGGACAGGCAAAGAGACCCAGTACTTC
TRBJ2-6 | TRBV10-3 | TRBD1 | NA | CAISPGTGSGANVLTF | TGTGCCATCAGTCCCGGGACAGGGTCTGGGGCCAACGTCCTGACTTTC
TRBJ1-5 | TRBV20-1 | TRBD1 | NA | CSTRAGGSNQPQHF | TGCAGTACTAGAGCAGGGGGTAGCAATCAGCCCCAGCATTTT
TRBJ2-7 | TRBV6-5 | NA | NA | CASSYSTVGGFYEQYF | TGTGCCAGCAGTTACTCGACGGTAGGGGGGTTCTACGAGCAGTACTTC
TRBJ2-3 | TRBV10-2 | TRBD1 | many | CASTGDRGKDTQYF | TGCGCCAGCACGGGAGACAGGGGGAAGGATACGCAGTATTTT
TRBJ1-3 | TRBV29-1 | NA | NA | CSVTTTARNTIYF | TGCAGCGTGACGACGACAGCCAGAAACACCATATATTTT
TRBJ2-7 | TRBV7-9 | TRBD2 | NA | CASSQGLVGAHEQYF | TGTGCCAGTAGCCAGGGACTAGTGGGGGCCCACGAGCAGTACTTC
TRBJ1-6 | TRBV12-3/TRBV12-4 | NA | many | CASSPQHRDSPLHF | TGTGCCAGCAGTCCCCAACATCGGGATTCACCCCTCCACTTT
TRBJ2-5 | TRBV7-9 | NA | many | CASSLGVGEYQETQYF | TGTGCCAGCAGCCTTGGCGTGGGGGAGTACCAAGAGACCCAGTACTTC
TRBJ2-7 | TRBV5-4 | NA | NA | CASGRYEQYF | TGTGCCAGCGGCAGGTACGAGCAGTACTTC
TRBJ1-6 | TRBV28 | NA | NA | CASTPGPLPSLHF | TGTGCCAGCACTCCGGGACCCTTGCCGTCCCTCCACTTT
TRBJ2-4 | TRBV29-1 | NA | NA | CSVSYGKNIQYF | TGCAGTGTTTCCTATGGAAAAAACATTCAGTACTTC
TRBJ2-5 | TRBV19 | NA | many | CASSIGGGREETQYF | TGTGCCAGTAGTATAGGTGGGGGGCGAGAAGAGACCCAGTACTTC
TRBJ2-1 | TRBV6-1 | NA | NA | CARGGPLSGGSRMEQFF | TGTGCCAGAGGAGGGCCCCTCTCAGGGGGTTCACGGATGGAGCAGTTCTTC
TRBJ2-6 | TRBV11-2 | NA | NA | CASTLGQGAGANVLTF | TGTGCCAGCACCTTAGGCCAAGGAGCTGGGGCCAACGTCCTGACTTTC
TRBJ2-4 | TRBV28 | TRBD1 | NA | CASSWDRGSPLIQYF | TGTGCCAGCAGTTGGGACAGGGGGTCCCCGCTCATTCAGTACTTC
TRBJ2-3 | TRBV6-1 | TRBD1 | NA | CANSKGQGFDQPQYF | TGTGCCAACAGTAAAGGACAGGGATTCGATCAGCCCCAGTATTTT
TRBJ2-5 | TRBV28 | NA | few | CASSSWGRSVETQYF | TGTGCCAGCAGTTCCTGGGGTCGTTCCGTGGAGACCCAGTACTTC
TRBJ2-7 | TRBV11-2 | NA | NA | CASRLSGLSYEHYF | TGTGCCAGTAGGTTAAGCGGGCTTTCCTACGAGCACTACTTC
TRBJ2-5 | TRBV28 | NA | NA | CATWYNERVETQYF | TGTGCCACTTGGTACAACGAGAGGGTGGAGACCCAGTATTTC
TRBJ2-7 | TRBV5-8 | TRBD1 | NA | CASYEAGQGYEQYF | TGTGCCAGCTACGAGGCAGGACAGGGCTACGAGCAGTACTTC
TRBJ1-1 | TRBV10-3 | TRBD1 | NA | CAVRKDRGYTDAFF | TGTGCCGTTAGGAAGGACAGGGGGTATACTGATGCTTTCTTT
TRBJ2-7 | TRBV5-4 | NA | NA | CVSSLISGEQYF | TGTGTCAGCAGCTTGATTTCTGGCGAGCAGTACTTC
TRBJ2-7 | TRBV29-1 | NA | NA | CSVESWAEEYF | TGCAGCGTTGAGTCGTGGGCCGAGGAGTACTTC
TRBJ2-1 | TRBV29-1 | TRBD2 | NA | CSVSSGDDWNEQFF | TGCAGCGTATCTAGCGGGGACGATTGGAATGAGCAGTTCTTC
TRBJ1-2 | TRBV4-1 | NA | NA | CTGNQYRPGRGYTF | TGCACCGGCAACCAATATCGGCCGGGCAGAGGCTACACCTTC
TRBJ1-4 | TRBV11-2 | TRBD1 | once | CASSLRQGGKLYF | TGTGCCAGCAGCTTAAGACAGGGGGGTAAACTGTATTTT
TRBJ1-2 | TRBV29-1 | TRBD1 | NA | CSALQGAYGYAF | TGCAGCGCCCTACAGGGGGCCTATGGCTACGCCTTC
TRBJ1-1 | TRBV4-2 | TRBD1 | NA | CASSQEVRFRLTGTGLFGVFF | TGTGCCAGTAGCCAAGAAGTCCGATTCCGACTAACCGGGACAGGATTATTTGGAGTTTTCTTT
TRBJ1-2 | TRBV30 | NA | many | CAWSSGQYYGYTF | TGTGCCTGGAGTTCCGGACAATACTATGGCTACACCTTC
TRBJ2-3 | TRBV14 | NA | many | CASSQEYEAAPTDTQYF | TGTGCCAGCAGCCAAGAATATGAAGCGGCCCCCACAGATACGCAGTATTTT
TRBJ2-3 | TRBV29-1 | NA | NA | CIVYRADTQYF | TGCATCGTTTATAGGGCAGATACGCAGTATTTT
TRBJ2-3 | TRBV29-1 | TRBD2 | many | CSAKRGGRADTQYF | TGCAGCGCTAAGCGGGGGGGCCGGGCAGATACGCAGTATTTT
TRBJ2-3 | TRBV30 | TRBD2 | many | CAWGGLGTDTQYF | TGTGCCTGGGGAGGACTAGGAACAGATACGCAGTATTTT
TRBJ2-5 | TRBV11-2 | TRBD2 | once | CTSSLSGLARETLYF | TGTACCAGCAGCTTATCTGGACTAGCGAGAGAGACCCTGTACTTC
TRBJ1-1 | TRBV5-4 | NA | many | CASSFRGGTEAFF | TGTGCCAGCAGCTTCAGGGGTGGCACTGAAGCTTTCTTT
TRBJ1-5 | TRBV20-1 | NA | once | CSASINQPQHF | TGCAGTGCTAGTATCAATCAGCCCCAGCATTTT